This is a list of T cell receptor beta chains from one sample in a study of T cell repertoires in cytomegalovirus infection. TCRdb redid the calling of the reads with MiXCR, one entry per CDR3 protein. The sample shows 680,000 or so distinct CDR3 sequences, roughly 33% of them seen only once. The antigens of these receptors remain unknown. This specimen consisted of cultured PBMCs, obtained from culture after CMV antigen stimulation. The receptors were sampled from a human donor in good health (CMV status not recorded). Some clones in this sample may be carry-over from other donors' samples. CDR3s include the opening cysteine and the closing phenylalanine or tryptophan. The D gene is left open where the match is weak. Some rows mark clone size as missing; the rest say once, few, many or name a class of expanded clone.

.	many	16	TRBV7-2	TRBJ2-1	CASSTDVGASYNEQFF	TGTGCCAGCAGCACAGATGTGGGGGCCTCCTACAATGAGCAGTTCTTC
.	few	14	TRBV4-1	TRBJ1-4	CASSPVLQNEKLFF	TGCGCCAGCAGCCCCGTTCTCCAGAATGAAAAACTGTTTTTT
.	.	15	TRBV5-1	TRBJ2-3	CASSLGRYGTDTQYF	TGCGCCAGCAGCTTGGGCAGATACGGCACAGATACGCAGTATTTT
TRBD2	few	16	TRBV7-9	TRBJ2-3	CASSLNLRGGLDTQYF	TGTGCCAGCAGCTTAAACCTGCGGGGGGGCCTGGATACGCAGTATTTT
.	.	14	TRBV19	TRBJ1-6	CASSIQGQDSPLHF	TGTGCCAGTAGTATACAGGGCCAGGATTCACCCCTCCACTTT
.	.	15	TRBV5-1	TRBJ2-3	CASSRGAGNTDTQYF	TGCGCCAGCAGCCGGGGGGCGGGAAACACAGATACGCAGTATTTT
TRBD2	few	15	TRBV7-9	TRBJ2-1	CASSGQREVYNEQFF	TGTGCCAGCAGCGGTCAGCGGGAGGTTTACAATGAGCAGTTCTTC
.	.	15	TRBV6-8	TRBJ2-7	CASAHRPAATYEQYF	TGTGCCAGCGCCCACCGCCCGGCGGCGACCTACGAGCAGTACTTC
TRBD1	.	15	TRBV12-3/TRBV12-4	TRBJ2-2	CATAGTALNTGELFF	TGTGCCACCGCCGGGACAGCCCTGAACACCGGGGAGCTGTTTTTT
.	.	18	TRBV6-1	TRBJ1-6	CASREGEGGWLLHSPLHF	TGTGCCAGCAGAGAAGGGGAGGGTGGCTGGTTGTTACATTCACCCCTCCACTTT
.	.	13	TRBV12-3/TRBV12-4	TRBJ1-2	CASSVWKGTGYTF	TGTGCCAGCAGCGTTTGGAAAGGTACCGGCTACACCTTC
.	.	13	TRBV14	TRBJ2-7	CASSQFRRFEQYF	TGTGCCAGCAGCCAATTCCGGCGCTTCGAGCAGTACTTC
TRBD2	.	14	TRBV29-1	TRBJ2-2	CSVGSGRDTGELFF	TGCAGCGTTGGGAGCGGGAGAGACACCGGGGAGCTGTTTTTT
.	few	16	TRBV2	TRBJ2-1	CASSEFSGYSYNEQFF	TGTGCCAGCAGTGAATTTTCAGGGTATAGCTACAATGAGCAGTTCTTC
TRBD1	.	15	TRBV7-2	TRBJ1-1	CASSFRDSMNTEAFF	TGTGCCAGCAGCTTCCGGGACAGCATGAACACTGAAGCTTTCTTT
.	.	16	TRBV23-1	TRBJ2-7	CASSQSGQASSYEQYF	TGCGCCAGCAGTCAATCGGGGCAGGCGAGCTCCTACGAGCAGTACTTC
.	.	13	TRBV2	TRBJ1-3	CASSATNRNTIYF	TGTGCCAGCAGTGCGACAAACCGAAACACCATATATTTT
TRBD1	.	16	TRBV19	TRBJ1-5	CASSISTGYSNQPQHF	TGTGCCAGTAGTATATCGACAGGGTATAGCAATCAGCCCCAGCATTTT
TRBD1	.	13	TRBV18	TRBJ1-2	CASSRDSHSGYTF	TGTGCCAGCTCACGGGACAGCCACTCCGGCTACACCTTC
.	.	11	TRBV20-1	TRBJ2-1	CSASWSGEQFF	TGCAGTGCTAGCTGGTCAGGCGAGCAGTTCTTC